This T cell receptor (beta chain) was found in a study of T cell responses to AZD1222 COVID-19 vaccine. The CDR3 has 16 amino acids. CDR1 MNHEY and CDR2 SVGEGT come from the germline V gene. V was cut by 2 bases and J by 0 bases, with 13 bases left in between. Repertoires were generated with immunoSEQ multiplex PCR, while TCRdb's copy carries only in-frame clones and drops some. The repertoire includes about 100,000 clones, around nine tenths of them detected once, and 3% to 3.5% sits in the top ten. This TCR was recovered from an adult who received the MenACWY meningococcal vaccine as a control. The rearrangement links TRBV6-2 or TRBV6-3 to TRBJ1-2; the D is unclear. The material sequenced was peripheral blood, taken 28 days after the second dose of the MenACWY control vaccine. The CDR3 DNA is TGTGCCAGCAGTTACGAGGGATGGCAAGCTAACTATGGCTACACCTTC. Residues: CASSYEGWQANYGYTF.